These 10 T cell receptor beta chains originate from one sample sequenced in a study of blood T cell repertoires in COVID-19. Generated by immunoSEQ multiplex PCR, the TCRdb table keeps only in-frame clones and is missing some. The sample has a few hundred thousand clones; about 79% are singletons. The sample taken for sequencing was PBMCs or T cells enriched from blood (not recorded which). The receptors come from a woman aged 40 to 50 with acute COVID-19.

A few counts support this clone. The chain links TRBV10-2 to TRBJ1-2; perhaps TRBD1 as D (5 bases). Trimming shortened V by 3 bases and J by 3 bases, and 23 bases separated the two germline ends. The length of the CDR3 is 18 residues. CDR1 WSHSY and CDR2 SAAADI come from the germline V gene. The DNA for the CDR3 is TGCGCCAGCAGTGACCCAAGACGGAAAGGGGAAGGGTACTATGGCTACACCTTC. This gives the protein CASSDPRRKGEGYYGYTF.

CDR3 sequence (DNA): TGTGCCTGGAGTTCCGGGACAGGGGGTGAGGAGCAGTACTTC. This encodes CAWSSGTGGEEQYF. The rearrangement links TRBV30 to TRBJ2-7; 11 bases fit TRBD1. Germline CDR1 reads GTSNPN; CDR2 reads SVGIG (reference sequence). V was clipped by 2 bases and J by 7 bases; unmatched bases: 7. This CDR3 has 14 residues.

This clone has more than one count but fewer than ten. The chain joins TRBV5-4 to TRBJ1-5; D is ambiguous. The CDR3 sequence is 14 residues long. CDR1 and CDR2 (germline): SGHNT, YYREEE (reference sequence). Trimming pared 0 bases from V and 3 bases from J, leaving 7 bases between. The CDR3 sequence: CASSLAGSNQPQHF. The DNA of the CDR3 is TGTGCCAGCAGCTTGGCCGGGTCCAATCAGCCCCAGCATTTT.

The V call is TRBV7-8, the J call TRBJ1-2; 8 bases match TRBD1. The trim removed 5 bases at V and 3 bases at J, leaving 8 bases unmatched. Per germline, CDR1 SGHVS and CDR2 FQNEAQ. The CDR3 runs 15 residues. The CDR3 protein is CASSAQDREYYGYTF. CDR3 in DNA: TGTGCCAGCAGCGCACAGGACAGGGAATACTATGGCTACACCTTC.

The V call is TRBV2, the J call TRBJ2-3; D is perhaps TRBD1 (5 bases). V was shortened by 7 bases and J by 2 bases, with 13 bases between the two germline ends. The CDR3 spans 14 residues. The germline CDR1 and CDR2 sequences are SNHLY and FYNNEI. CDR3 nucleotide sequence: TGTGCCAGCAAAAGTTACAGGTTCACAGATACGCAGTATTTT. It codes for CASKSYRFTDTQYF. The full variable domain, rest sourced from reference TRBV2 and TRBJ2-3, is EPEVTQTPSHQVTQMGQEVILRCVPISNHLYFYWYRQILGQKVEFLVSFYNNEISEKSEIFDDQFSVERPDGSNFTLKIRSTKLEDSAMYFCASKSYRFTDTQYFGPGTRLTVL.

The CDR3 sequence: CASSLRSGLAGRDEQYF. The CDR3 DNA reads as TGTGCCAGCAGCCTCAGATCGGGACTAGCGGGACGCGACGAGCAGTACTTC. The genes are TRBV7-2 and TRBJ2-7; 13 bases match TRBD2. The CDR3 is made up of 17 amino acids. CDR1 is SGHTA and CDR2 is FQGNSA in the germline V gene. V was clipped by 5 bases and J by 5 bases; unmatched bases: 12.

The chain uses TRBV12-3 or TRBV12-4 and TRBJ2-7; 10 bases align to TRBD1. This CDR3 is 12 amino acids long. Trimming removed 8 bases from V and 8 bases from J; junction bases left unmatched: 6. The CDR3 sequence: CASSTGGLQQYF. The CDR3 DNA is TGTGCCAGCTCGACAGGGGGCCTTCAGCAGTACTTC.

The chain couples TRBV14 to TRBJ2-7, with D uncertain. The CDR3 is 15 amino acids. The ends were cut back, 1 base at V and 4 bases at J, with 14 bases in the middle. CDR1 and CDR2 (germline): SGHDN, FVKESK. In nucleotides, the CDR3 is TGTGCCAGCAGCCAAGGGCCTTCCCCACCGTACGAGCAGTACTTC. As protein: CASSQGPSPPYEQYF.

The J gene is TRBJ2-1, the V gene TRBV7-3, with 7 bases aligning to TRBD2. CDR1 SGHTA and CDR2 FQGTGA come from the germline V gene. This CDR3 has 14 amino acids. V trimming: 8 bases; J trimming: 5 bases; junction bases outside the gene matches: 9. The CDR3 spells CASGRASGHNEQFF. The CDR3 DNA reads TGTGCCAGCGGCCGGGCTAGCGGACACAATGAGCAGTTCTTC. The variable domain in full, completed from reference TRBV7-3 and TRBJ2-1, reads GAGVSQTPSNKVTEKGKYVELRCDPISGHTALYWYRQSLGQGPEFLIYFQGTGAADDSGLPNDRFFAVRPEGSVSTLKIQRTERGDSAVYLCASGRASGHNEQFFGPGTRLTVL.

The rearrangement links TRBV11-2 to TRBJ2-7; 8 nucleotides align to TRBD2. Unmatched junction bases numbered 4, after V lost 2 bases and J lost 1 base. Germline V gene data show CDR1 as SGHAT and CDR2 as FQNNGV. CDR3 length equals 15 residues. The CDR3 loop reads CASSLQLADSYEQYF. The CDR3 DNA follows: TGTGCCAGCAGCTTACAACTAGCGGATTCCTACGAGCAGTACTTC.